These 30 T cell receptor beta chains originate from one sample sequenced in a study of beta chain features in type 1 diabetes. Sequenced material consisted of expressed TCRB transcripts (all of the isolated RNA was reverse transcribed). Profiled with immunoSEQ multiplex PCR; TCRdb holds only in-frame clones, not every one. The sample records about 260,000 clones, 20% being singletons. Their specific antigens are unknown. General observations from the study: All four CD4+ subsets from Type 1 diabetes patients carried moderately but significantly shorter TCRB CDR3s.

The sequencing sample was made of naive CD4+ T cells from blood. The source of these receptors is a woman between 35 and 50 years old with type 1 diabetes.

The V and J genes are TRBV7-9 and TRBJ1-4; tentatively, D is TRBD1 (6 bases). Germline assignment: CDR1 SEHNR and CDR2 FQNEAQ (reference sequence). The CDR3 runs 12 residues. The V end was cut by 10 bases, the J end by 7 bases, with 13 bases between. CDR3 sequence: CATGAGSEKLFF. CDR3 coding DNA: TGTGCCACAGGGGCAGGGAGTGAAAAACTGTTTTTT.

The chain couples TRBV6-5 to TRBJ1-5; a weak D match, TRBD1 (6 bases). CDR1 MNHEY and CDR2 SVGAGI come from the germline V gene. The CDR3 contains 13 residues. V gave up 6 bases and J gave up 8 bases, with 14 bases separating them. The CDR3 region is CASRQGPVEPQHF. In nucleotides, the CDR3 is TGTGCCAGCAGGCAGGGGCCGGTGGAGCCCCAGCATTTT.

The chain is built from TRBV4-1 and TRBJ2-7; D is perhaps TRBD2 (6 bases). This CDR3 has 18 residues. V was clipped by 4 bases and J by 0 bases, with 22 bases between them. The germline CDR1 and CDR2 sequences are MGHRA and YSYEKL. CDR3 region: CASSPPGHADGSSYEQYF. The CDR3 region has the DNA TGCGCCAGCAGCCCCCCGGGCCACGCGGACGGGAGCTCCTACGAGCAGTACTTC.

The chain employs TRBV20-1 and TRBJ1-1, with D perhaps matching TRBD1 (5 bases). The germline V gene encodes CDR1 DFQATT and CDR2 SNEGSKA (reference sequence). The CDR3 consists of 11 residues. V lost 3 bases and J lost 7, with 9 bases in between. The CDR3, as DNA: TGCAGTGCTAGCCCGACAGTTGAAGCTTTCTTT. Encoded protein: CSASPTVEAFF.

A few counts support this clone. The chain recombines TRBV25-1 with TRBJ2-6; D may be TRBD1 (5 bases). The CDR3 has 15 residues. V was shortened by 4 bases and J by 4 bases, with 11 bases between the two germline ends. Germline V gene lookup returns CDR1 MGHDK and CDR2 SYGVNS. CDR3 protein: CASSVPGSGANVLTF. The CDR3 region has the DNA TGTGCCAGCAGTGTTCCAGGGTCCGGGGCCAACGTCCTGACTTTC.

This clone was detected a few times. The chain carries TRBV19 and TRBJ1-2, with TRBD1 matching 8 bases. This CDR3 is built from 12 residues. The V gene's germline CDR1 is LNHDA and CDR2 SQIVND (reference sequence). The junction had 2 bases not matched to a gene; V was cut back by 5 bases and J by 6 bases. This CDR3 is CASSPTGDGYTF. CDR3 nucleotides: TGTGCCAGTAGTCCGACAGGGGATGGCTACACCTTC.

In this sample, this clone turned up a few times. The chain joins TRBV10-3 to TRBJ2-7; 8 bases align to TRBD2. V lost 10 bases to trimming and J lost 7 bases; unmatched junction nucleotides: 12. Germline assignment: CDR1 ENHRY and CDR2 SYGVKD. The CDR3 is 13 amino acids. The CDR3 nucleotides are TGTGCCAGTACTAAGGGACTAGTTTCGGAGCAGTACTTC. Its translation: CASTKGLVSEQYF.

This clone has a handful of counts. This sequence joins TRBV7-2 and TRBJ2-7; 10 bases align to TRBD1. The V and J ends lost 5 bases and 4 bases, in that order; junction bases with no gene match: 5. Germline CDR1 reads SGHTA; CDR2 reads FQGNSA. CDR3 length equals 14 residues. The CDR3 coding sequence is TGTGCCAGCAGCCCTCCGGGACAGGGGTACGAGCAGTACTTC. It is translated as CASSPPGQGYEQYF.

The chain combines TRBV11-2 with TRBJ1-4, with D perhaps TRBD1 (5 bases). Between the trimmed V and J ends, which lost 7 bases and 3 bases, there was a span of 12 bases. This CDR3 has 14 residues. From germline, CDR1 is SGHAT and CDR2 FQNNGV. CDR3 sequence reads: CASTPGQPNEKLFF. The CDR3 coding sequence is TGTGCCAGCACCCCAGGGCAGCCTAATGAAAAACTGTTTTTT.

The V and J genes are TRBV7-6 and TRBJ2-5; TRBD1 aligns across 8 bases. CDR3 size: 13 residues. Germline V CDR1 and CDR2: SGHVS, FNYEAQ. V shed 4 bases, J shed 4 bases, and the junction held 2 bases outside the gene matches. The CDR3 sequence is CASSSDRAETQYF. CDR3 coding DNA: TGTGCCAGCAGCTCGGACAGGGCAGAGACCCAGTACTTC. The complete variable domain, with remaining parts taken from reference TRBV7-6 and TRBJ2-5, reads GAGVSQSPRYKVTKRGQDVALRCDPISGHVSLYWYRQALGQGPEFLTYFNYEAQQDKSGLPNDRFSAERPEGSISTLTIQRTEQRDSAMYRCASSSDRAETQYFGPGTRLLVL.

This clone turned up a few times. The CDR3 nucleotides read TGTGCCAGCAGCCAGCAGGGGGCCTACAATGAGCAGTTCTTC. Protein product: CASSQQGAYNEQFF. The rearrangement links TRBV4-2 to TRBJ2-1; 7 positions agree with TRBD1. J lost 2 bases, V lost 3 bases, and 1 base had no gene match. Germline-derived CDR1 and CDR2 are LGHNA and YNFKEQ. The CDR3 spans 14 residues.

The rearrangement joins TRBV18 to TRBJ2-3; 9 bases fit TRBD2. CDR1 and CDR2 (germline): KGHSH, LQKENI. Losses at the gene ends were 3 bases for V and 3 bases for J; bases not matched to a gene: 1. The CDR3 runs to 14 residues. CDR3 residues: CASSPGLATDTQYF. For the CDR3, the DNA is TGTGCCAGCTCACCCGGACTAGCGACAGATACGCAGTATTTT.

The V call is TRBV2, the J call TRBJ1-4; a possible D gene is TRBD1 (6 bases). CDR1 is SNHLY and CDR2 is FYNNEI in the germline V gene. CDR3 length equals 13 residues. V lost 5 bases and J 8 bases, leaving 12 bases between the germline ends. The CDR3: CASSKDRNEKLFF. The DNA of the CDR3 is TGTGCCAGCAGTAAGGACAGAAACGAAAAACTGTTTTTT.

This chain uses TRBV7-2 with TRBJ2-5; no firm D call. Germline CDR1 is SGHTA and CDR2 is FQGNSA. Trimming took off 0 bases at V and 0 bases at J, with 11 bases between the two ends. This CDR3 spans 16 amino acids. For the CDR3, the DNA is TGTGCCAGCAGCTTAGCGGTACAGACGTACCAAGAGACCCAGTACTTC. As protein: CASSLAVQTYQETQYF.

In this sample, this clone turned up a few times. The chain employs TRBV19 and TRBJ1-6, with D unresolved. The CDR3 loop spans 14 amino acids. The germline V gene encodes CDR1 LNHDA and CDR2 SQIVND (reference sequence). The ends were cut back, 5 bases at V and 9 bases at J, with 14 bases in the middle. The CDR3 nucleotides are TGTGCCAGTAGTGCAAGGGAGTGGAGTTCACCCCTCCACTTT. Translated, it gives CASSAREWSSPLHF.

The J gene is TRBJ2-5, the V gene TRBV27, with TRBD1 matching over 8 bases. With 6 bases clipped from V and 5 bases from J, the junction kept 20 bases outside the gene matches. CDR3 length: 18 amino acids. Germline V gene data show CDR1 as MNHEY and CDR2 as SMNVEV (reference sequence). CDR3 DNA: TGTGCCAGCAGGGGCGGGACAGGCAACGTGGAGTTTCGGGAGACCCAGTACTTC. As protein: CASRGGTGNVEFRETQYF.

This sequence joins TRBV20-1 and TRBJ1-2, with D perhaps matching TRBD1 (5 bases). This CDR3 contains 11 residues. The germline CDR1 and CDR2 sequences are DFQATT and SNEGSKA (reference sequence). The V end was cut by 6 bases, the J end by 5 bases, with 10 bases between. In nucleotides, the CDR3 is TGCAGTGCGACGACAGAATATGGCTACACCTTC. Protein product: CSATTEYGYTF.

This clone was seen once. The CDR3 loop is CACSRGSNQPQHF. CDR3 bases: TGTGCCTGTTCCAGGGGTAGCAATCAGCCCCAGCATTTT. V gene TRBV30 combines with J gene TRBJ1-5; maybe TRBD1 (6 bases). The CDR3 totals 13 residues. CDR1 and CDR2 from the germline V gene are GTSNPN and SVGIG (reference sequence). V was clipped by 6 bases and J by 0 bases, with 9 bases between them.

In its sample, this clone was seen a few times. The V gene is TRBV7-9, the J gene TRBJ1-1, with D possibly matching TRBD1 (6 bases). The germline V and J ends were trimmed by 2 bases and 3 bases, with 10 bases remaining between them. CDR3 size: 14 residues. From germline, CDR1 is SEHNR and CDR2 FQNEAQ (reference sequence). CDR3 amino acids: CASSLKGEDTEAFF. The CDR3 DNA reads TGTGCCAGCAGCTTAAAGGGGGAAGACACTGAAGCTTTCTTT.

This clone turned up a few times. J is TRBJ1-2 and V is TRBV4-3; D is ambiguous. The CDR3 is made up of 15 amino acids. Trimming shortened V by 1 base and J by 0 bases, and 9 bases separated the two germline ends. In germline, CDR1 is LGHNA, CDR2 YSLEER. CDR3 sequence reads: CASSQGHTTNYGYTF. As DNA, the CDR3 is TGCGCCAGCAGCCAAGGACATACGACTAACTATGGCTACACCTTC.

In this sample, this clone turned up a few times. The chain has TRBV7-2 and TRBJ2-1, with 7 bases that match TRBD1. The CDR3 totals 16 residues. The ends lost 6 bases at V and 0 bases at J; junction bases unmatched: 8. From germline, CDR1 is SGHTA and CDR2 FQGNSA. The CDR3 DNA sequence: TGTGCCAGCAGTACAGGGGCAATCGGCTCCTACAATGAGCAGTTCTTC. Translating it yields CASSTGAIGSYNEQFF. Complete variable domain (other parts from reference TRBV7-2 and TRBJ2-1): GAGVSQSPSNKVTEKGKDVELRCDPISGHTALYWYRQSLGQGLEFLIYFQGNSAPDKSGLPSDRFSAERTGGSVSTLTIQRTQQEDSAVYLCASSTGAIGSYNEQFFGPGTRLTVL.

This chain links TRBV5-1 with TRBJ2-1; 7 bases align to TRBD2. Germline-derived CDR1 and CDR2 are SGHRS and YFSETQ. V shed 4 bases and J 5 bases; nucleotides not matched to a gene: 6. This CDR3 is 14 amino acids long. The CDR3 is CASSVPGLHNEQFF. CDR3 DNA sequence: TGCGCCAGCAGCGTCCCGGGACTACACAATGAGCAGTTCTTC.

The CDR3: CASSQSIQPNQPQHF. The CDR3 bases are TGTGCCAGCAGCCAGAGCATACAGCCAAATCAGCCCCAGCATTTT. V gene TRBV5-6 combines with J gene TRBJ1-5; D not certain. V lost 4 bases and J 4 bases, leaving 15 bases between the germline ends. Germline CDR1 is SGHDT and CDR2 is YYEEEE. The CDR3 contains 15 residues. The full variable domain, with the rest looked up from reference TRBV5-6 and TRBJ1-5, is DAGVTQSPTHLIKTRGQQVTLRCSPKSGHDTVSWYQQALGQGPQFIFQYYEEEERQRGNFPDRFSGHQFPNYSSELNVNALLLGDSALYLCASSQSIQPNQPQHFGDGTRLSIL.

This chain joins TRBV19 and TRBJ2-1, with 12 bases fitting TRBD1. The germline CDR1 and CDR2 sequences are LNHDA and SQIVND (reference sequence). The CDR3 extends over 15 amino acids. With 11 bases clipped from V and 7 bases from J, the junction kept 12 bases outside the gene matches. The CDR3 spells CAAKAGQGAANEQFF. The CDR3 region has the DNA TGTGCCGCCAAGGCGGGACAGGGGGCAGCGAATGAGCAGTTCTTC.

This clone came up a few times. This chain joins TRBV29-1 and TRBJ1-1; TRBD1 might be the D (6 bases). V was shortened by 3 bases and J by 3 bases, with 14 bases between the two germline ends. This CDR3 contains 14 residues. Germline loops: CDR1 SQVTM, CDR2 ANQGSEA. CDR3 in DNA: TGCAGCGTTGAGAGGGGGACGGGCTACACTGAAGCTTTCTTT. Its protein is CSVERGTGYTEAFF.

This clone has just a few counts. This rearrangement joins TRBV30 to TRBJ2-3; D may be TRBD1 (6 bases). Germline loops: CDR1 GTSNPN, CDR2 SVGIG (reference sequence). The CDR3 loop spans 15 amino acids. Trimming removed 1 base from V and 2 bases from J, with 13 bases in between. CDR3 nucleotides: TGTGCCTGGAGTGGAGGGCAGGGGAACACAGATACGCAGTATTTT. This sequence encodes CAWSGGQGNTDTQYF.

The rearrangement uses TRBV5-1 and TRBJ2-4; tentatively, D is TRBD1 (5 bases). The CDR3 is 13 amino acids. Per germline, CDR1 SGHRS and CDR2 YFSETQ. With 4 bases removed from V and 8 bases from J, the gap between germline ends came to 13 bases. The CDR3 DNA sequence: TGCGCCAGCAGCGACAGCAAACTGGACATTCAGTACTTC. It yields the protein CASSDSKLDIQYF.

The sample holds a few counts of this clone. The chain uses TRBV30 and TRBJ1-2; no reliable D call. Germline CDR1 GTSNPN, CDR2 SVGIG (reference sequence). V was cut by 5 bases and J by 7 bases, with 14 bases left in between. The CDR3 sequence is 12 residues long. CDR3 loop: CAWGEVFGGYTF. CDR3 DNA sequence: TGTGCCTGGGGGGAGGTGTTCGGTGGCTACACCTTC.

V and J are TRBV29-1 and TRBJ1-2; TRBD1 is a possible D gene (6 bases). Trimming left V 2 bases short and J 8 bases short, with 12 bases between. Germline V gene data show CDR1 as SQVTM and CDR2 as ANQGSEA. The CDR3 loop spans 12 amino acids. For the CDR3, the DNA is TGCAGCGTTGAAAATAGAGGGGGAGGCTACACCTTC. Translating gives CSVENRGGGYTF.

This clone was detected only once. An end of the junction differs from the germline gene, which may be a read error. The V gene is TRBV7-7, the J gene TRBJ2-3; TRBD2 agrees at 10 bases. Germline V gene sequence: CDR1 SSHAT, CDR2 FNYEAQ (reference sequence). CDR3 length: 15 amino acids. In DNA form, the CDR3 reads TGTGCTAGCAGCTTGGGCCGACTAGCGGGTGATACGCAGTATTTT. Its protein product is CASSLGRLAGDTQYF.